These 24 T cell receptor beta chains originate from one sample sequenced in a study of T cell changes during pregnancy in multiple sclerosis. Clones were read by immunoSEQ multiplex PCR, and TCRdb kept only the in-frame ones, dropping some. The sample lists roughly 75,000 clones; 93% were seen once. Sequenced material: peripheral blood, taken after pregnancy. The receptors come from a female donor in good health, enrolled as a control in a pregnancy study.

This clone occurred a few times. The V gene is TRBV30, the J gene TRBJ2-2, with D perhaps TRBD2 (6 bases). V shed 2 bases and J shed 4 bases, with 17 bases lying between them. Germline V gene lookup returns CDR1 GTSNPN and CDR2 SVGIG (reference sequence). The CDR3 consists of 16 residues. CDR3 sequence reads: CAWSRRGRGGTGELFF. The CDR3 bases are TGTGCCTGGAGTCGGAGAGGGCGGGGTGGCACCGGGGAGCTGTTTTTT.

The chain joins TRBV9 to TRBJ1-2, with 8 bases identical to TRBD1. J gave up 6 bases and V 3 bases, and 7 bases lay outside the gene matches. This CDR3 spans 14 amino acids. CDR1 SGDLS and CDR2 YYNGEE come from the germline V gene. The CDR3, as DNA: TGTGCCAGCAGCGCCCGACAGGGGAGCAATGGCTACACCTTC. Amino acid sequence: CASSARQGSNGYTF.

The rearrangement uses TRBV10-3 and TRBJ2-5, with TRBD2 matching over 9 bases. In germline, CDR1 is ENHRY, CDR2 SYGVKD. The length of the CDR3 is 15 residues. The V segment lost 4 bases and the J segment 1 base; nucleotides outside the gene matches: 4. DNA of the CDR3: TGTGCCATCAGTGTAGCGGGGGCCTTCCAAGAGACCCAGTACTTC. Its translation: CAISVAGAFQETQYF.

The genes are TRBV2 and TRBJ1-5; 7 bases line up with TRBD1. This CDR3 is built from 14 residues. V lost 6 bases, J lost 4 bases, and 6 bases stayed unmatched. CDR1 is SNHLY and CDR2 is FYNNEI in the germline V gene. The CDR3 DNA reads TGTGCCAGCAGGGGGGAGACAGGGAATCAGCCCCAGCATTTT. The encoded protein is CASRGETGNQPQHF.

The chain combines TRBV5-1 with TRBJ1-1, with D perhaps TRBD1 (5 bases). Trimming removed 2 bases at V and 3 bases at J, with 11 bases between. The CDR3 sequence is 14 residues long. Germline CDR1 is SGHRS and CDR2 is YFSETQ. The CDR3 here is CASSLGAGHTEAFF. CDR3 sequence (DNA): TGCGCCAGCAGCTTAGGGGCTGGGCACACTGAAGCTTTCTTT.

The CDR3 loop reads CASSRQGAKSSYNEQFF. The CDR3 DNA sequence: TGTGCCAGCAGTCGACAGGGGGCCAAAAGCTCCTACAATGAGCAGTTCTTC. This chain connects TRBV28 to TRBJ2-1, with 10 nucleotides matching TRBD1. The CDR3 consists of 17 residues. The V segment lost 5 bases and the J segment 0 bases; nucleotides outside the gene matches: 7. Germline V CDR1 and CDR2: MDHEN, SYDVKM.

The chain is built from TRBV5-1 and TRBJ2-7; 16 bases fit TRBD2. The CDR3 runs to 19 residues. Germline V gene sequence: CDR1 SGHRS, CDR2 YFSETQ. Trimming removed 4 bases from V and 5 bases from J; junction bases left unmatched: 15. The CDR3 loop reads CASSRLGLAGGPRKDEQYF. CDR3 nucleotides: TGCGCCAGCAGCAGGCTGGGACTAGCGGGAGGGCCTAGAAAGGACGAGCAGTACTTC.

This clone was counted between two and nine times. The rearrangement joins TRBV7-9 to TRBJ1-3; the D gene is possibly TRBD1 (6 bases). The CDR3 loop spans 14 amino acids. Trimming removed 6 bases at V and 1 base at J, with 10 bases between. CDR1 and CDR2 (germline): SEHNR, FQNEAQ (reference sequence). The CDR3 loop reads CASSLQGSGNTIYF. The CDR3 coding sequence is TGTGCCAGCAGTTTACAGGGATCTGGAAACACCATATATTTT.

The genes are TRBV30 and TRBJ2-5; a weak D match, TRBD1 (5 bases). The CDR3 covers 14 residues. The V and J ends lost 0 bases and 6 bases respectively, with 14 bases between them. The V gene's germline CDR1 is GTSNPN and CDR2 SVGIG (reference sequence). DNA of the CDR3: TGTGCCTGGAGTGTATTAGGCCAGGGAAAGACCCAGTACTTC. Its translation is CAWSVLGQGKTQYF.

The chain recombines TRBV7-9 with TRBJ2-7; 10 bases are a match to TRBD2. CDR1 SEHNR and CDR2 FQNEAQ come from the germline V gene (reference sequence). V gave up 1 base and J gave up 5 bases; unmatched junction bases: 5. The CDR3 sequence is 15 residues long. DNA for the CDR3: TGTGCCAGCAGCTTAGTTGGGCTAGCGGGAGACGAGCAGTACTTC. Its translation is CASSLVGLAGDEQYF.

The genes are TRBV7-2 and TRBJ2-7; tentative D call: TRBD2 (5 bases). Germline V gene lookup returns CDR1 SGHTA and CDR2 FQGNSA. The V and J ends lost 1 base and 3 bases respectively, with 16 bases between them. The CDR3 has 16 residues. The CDR3 loop reads CASSLGGLAGLYEQYF. DNA of the CDR3: TGTGCCAGCAGCTTAGGAGGGTTGGCGGGCCTCTACGAGCAGTACTTC. Together with reference TRBV7-2 and TRBJ2-7, the CDR3 gives the full variable domain: GAGVSQSPSNKVTEKGKDVELRCDPISGHTALYWYRQSLGQGLEFLIYFQGNSAPDKSGLPSDRFSAERTGGSVSTLTIQRTQQEDSAVYLCASSLGGLAGLYEQYFGPGTRLTVT.

This clone has only one observation. The V and J genes are TRBV28 and TRBJ2-3; 9 bases agree with TRBD2. There are 15 residues in the CDR3. The junction had 6 bases not matched to a gene; V was cut back by 5 bases and J by 3 bases. Looked up from germline, CDR1 is MDHEN and CDR2 is SYDVKM. The CDR3 here is CASSAPGLATDTQYF. CDR3 DNA: TGTGCCAGCAGTGCGCCGGGACTAGCAACAGATACGCAGTATTTT.

The chain couples TRBV2 to TRBJ1-2, with 7 bases lining up with TRBD1. The ends lost 8 bases at V and 3 bases at J; junction bases unmatched: 6. This CDR3 spans 13 amino acids. Per the germline V gene, CDR1 is SNHLY and CDR2 is FYNNEI. CDR3 nucleotides: TGTGCCAGCGCCGCGCAGGGGGACTATGGCTACACCTTC. Translated, it gives CASAAQGDYGYTF.

This CDR3 is CASSPTPGQTYEQYF. Written as DNA, the CDR3 is TGTGCCAGCAGTCCTACTCCGGGACAGACCTACGAGCAGTACTTC. The rearrangement uses TRBV27 and TRBJ2-7; TRBD1 aligns across 7 bases. This CDR3 has 15 residues. The J segment lost 2 bases and the V segment lost 5 bases, leaving 9 bases of the junction unmatched. Germline V CDR1 and CDR2: MNHEY, SMNVEV (reference sequence).

This clone was seen only once. This sequence joins TRBV10-3 and TRBJ2-7; TRBD1 aligns across 7 bases. The CDR3 spans 13 residues. Germline V gene sequence: CDR1 ENHRY, CDR2 SYGVKD. Unmatched junction bases numbered 5, after V lost 6 bases and J lost 3 bases. CDR3: CAIRMGQLYEQYF. The DNA of the CDR3 is TGTGCCATCAGAATGGGACAGCTCTACGAGCAGTACTTC.

The chain employs TRBV7-2 and TRBJ1-2; 7 bases line up with TRBD1. After removal of 3 bases from V and 0 bases from J, the junction contained 1 base not matched to a gene. Germline lookup yields CDR1 SGHTA and CDR2 FQGNSA. The CDR3 spans 14 residues. The CDR3 sequence is CASSFGTANYGYTF. CDR3 bases: TGTGCCAGCAGCTTCGGGACAGCTAACTATGGCTACACCTTC.

The genes are TRBV2 and TRBJ1-6; weak D call: TRBD1 (6 bases). Germline values: CDR1 SNHLY, CDR2 FYNNEI. The V end lost 1 base, the J end lost 5 bases, and 9 bases lay between the germline ends. The CDR3 has 15 amino acids. As DNA, the CDR3 is TGTGCCAGCAGTGAAGAGGGACACCATAATTCACCCCTCCACTTT. It codes for CASSEEGHHNSPLHF. Together with reference TRBV2 and TRBJ1-6, the CDR3 gives the full variable domain: EPEVTQTPSHQVTQMGQEVILRCVPISNHLYFYWYRQILGQKVEFLVSFYNNEISEKSEIFDDQFSVERPDGSNFTLKIRSTKLEDSAMYFCASSEEGHHNSPLHFGNGTRLTVT.

In DNA form, the CDR3 reads TGTGCCAGCAGCCCAGGGACAGGGGTCACAGATACGCAGTATTTT. Amino acids: CASSPGTGVTDTQYF. The chain joins TRBV7-3 to TRBJ2-3, with 10 positions matching TRBD1. V lost 5 bases and J lost 2; bases outside the gene matches: 4. Germline lookup yields CDR1 SGHTA and CDR2 FQGTGA. The CDR3 runs to 15 residues.

The chain links TRBV7-9 to TRBJ2-3; 9 bases match TRBD1. The J segment lost 0 bases and the V segment lost 8 bases, leaving 6 bases of the junction unmatched. The CDR3 contains 15 residues. Germline V CDR1 and CDR2: SEHNR, FQNEAQ (reference sequence). The CDR3 nucleotides read TGTGCCAGCGGGGGGGGGACAGGGAGCACAGATACGCAGTATTTT. This encodes CASGGGTGSTDTQYF.

The chain employs TRBV20-1 and TRBJ1-4, with D possibly being TRBD1 (5 bases). Germline V lookup: CDR1 DFQATT, CDR2 SNEGSKA (reference sequence). V gave up 4 bases and J gave up 5 bases, with 5 bases separating them. CDR3 size: 11 residues. CDR3 DNA: TGCAGTGCTACAGGGAATGAAAAACTGTTTTTT. Translating it yields CSATGNEKLFF.

This sequence joins TRBV11-3 and TRBJ2-5, with D hard to call. Germline V gene lookup returns CDR1 SGHNT and CDR2 YENEEA. Trimming removed 0 bases at V and 2 bases at J, with 4 bases between. The CDR3 covers 13 residues. CDR3 in amino acids: CASSLDTQETQYF. For the CDR3, the DNA is TGTGCCAGCAGCTTAGATACTCAAGAGACCCAGTACTTC.

This clone was seen a few times. V gene TRBV4-1 combines with J gene TRBJ1-6; D is perhaps TRBD1 (6 bases). The germline V and J ends were trimmed by 4 bases and 0 bases, with 10 bases remaining between them. The CDR3 extends over 16 amino acids. Germline V gives CDR1 MGHRA, CDR2 YSYEKL. CDR3 residues: CASSRGQSSYNSPLHF. The CDR3 DNA reads TGCGCCAGCAGCCGAGGACAGAGCTCCTATAATTCACCCCTCCACTTT.

The V call is TRBV30, the J call TRBJ1-4; 8 bases align to TRBD1. The CDR3 runs to 14 residues. The V gene's germline CDR1 is GTSNPN and CDR2 SVGIG (reference sequence). Germline trimming cut 2 bases from V and 8 bases from J; bases unmatched to any gene: 7. The CDR3 protein is CAWSWDRRVEKLFF. The CDR3 coding sequence is TGTGCCTGGAGTTGGGACAGGCGAGTGGAAAAACTGTTTTTT.

This chain joins TRBV7-9 and TRBJ2-1; D gene ambiguous. The CDR3 covers 14 residues. V lost 2 bases and J lost 4, with 9 bases in between. Germline lookup yields CDR1 SEHNR and CDR2 FQNEAQ (reference sequence). CDR3: CASSLTRQYNEQFF. In DNA, the CDR3 is TGTGCCAGCAGCTTAACCCGTCAGTACAATGAGCAGTTCTTC.